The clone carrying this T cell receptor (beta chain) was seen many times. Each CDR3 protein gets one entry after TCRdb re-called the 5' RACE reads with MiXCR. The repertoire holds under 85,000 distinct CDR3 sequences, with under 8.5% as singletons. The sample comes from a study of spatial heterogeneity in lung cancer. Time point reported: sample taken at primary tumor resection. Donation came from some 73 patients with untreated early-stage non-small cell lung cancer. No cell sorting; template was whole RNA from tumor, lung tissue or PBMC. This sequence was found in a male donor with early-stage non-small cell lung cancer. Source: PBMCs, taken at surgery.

CDR3 in DNA: TGTGCCAGCAGTTTGGTCGGGACAGGAGATACGCAGTATTTT. Encoded protein: CASSLVGTGDTQYF. The gene calls are TRBV9 and TRBJ2-3, with 8 bases aligning to TRBD1. CDR1 and CDR2 (germline): SGDLS, YYNGEE. The V segment lost 5 bases and the J segment 5 bases; nucleotides outside the gene matches: 7. The CDR3 length is 14 residues. Full variable domain (outside the CDR3, taken from reference TRBV9 and TRBJ2-3): DSGVTQTPKHLITATGQRVTLRCSPRSGDLSVYWYQQSLDQGLQFLIQYYNGEERAKGNILERFSAQQFPDLHSELNLSSLELGDSALYFCASSLVGTGDTQYFGPGTRLTVL.